The clone carrying this TCR beta chain was found a few times. Its target is not known. Sample-barcoded 5' priming and a J-beta primer mix drove a second PCR of 7 to 11 cycles. Researchers report that each sample yielded at least 3 million CDR3-containing paired-end reads. TCRdb reprocessed the 5' RACE reads via MiXCR and lists one record per CDR3 protein. Of hundreds of thousands of distinct CDR3 sequences detected, 44% appear once; the ten largest clones hold nearly 20%. Donor samples were obtained from healthy Caucasian individuals from Russia, aged 6 to 90. J lost 2 bases, V lost 2 bases, and 5 bases had no gene match. Germline loops: CDR1 LGHDT, CDR2 YNNKEL (reference sequence). This CDR3 region has 16 residues. This record comes from a study of blood T cells in healthy people across ages. Points from the study as a whole: CMV infection status of these donors was not known.

The sample was blood. The rearrangement uses TRBV3-1 and TRBJ2-1, with 8 bases that match TRBD1. This sequence originates from a man aged 55 to 70 in good health. Here the CDR3 reads CASSQPPGQAYNEQFF. The DNA of the CDR3 is TGTGCCAGCAGCCAACCACCGGGACAGGCCTACAATGAGCAGTTCTTC.